Sequencing of this T cell receptor beta chain was carried out in a study of OX40 agonist ivuxolimab in advanced cancers. Study-level information: The treatment was a fully human IgG2 OX40 agonist, ivuxolimab.

Study-level findings and limits: Researchers did not establish what antigens the expanded peripheral T cells target.

V dropped 4 bases and J dropped 1; count of bases not matched to a gene: 11. This CDR3 has 18 residues. The germline gives CDR1 LNHDA, CDR2 SQIVND (reference sequence). This table comes from immunoSEQ multiplex PCR, and its TCRdb copy is limited to in-frame clones, with some not included. The table lists fewer than 55,000 clones, around four fifths of them singletons. Note on this clone: The target antigen is unknown.

Enrollment shut out patients with autoimmune disease history or systemic immunosuppression. The TCR originated in an adult with an advanced solid tumor such as melanoma, head and neck, liver or kidney cancer. Sample: CD4+ or CD8+ T cells sorted from blood, taken in a trial of the OX40 agonist ivuxolimab. This rearrangement joins TRBV19 to TRBJ2-3, with 10 bases identical to TRBD1. The chain's CDR3 is CASSTRTGGAGRTDTQYF. Written as DNA, the CDR3 is TGTGCCAGTAGTACCCGGACAGGGGGTGCAGGTCGCACAGATACGCAGTATTTT. The full variable domain, its missing parts supplied by reference TRBV19 and TRBJ2-3, is DGGITQSPKYLFRKEGQNVTLSCEQNLNHDAMYWYRQDPGQGLRLIYYSQIVNDFQKGDIAEGYSVSREKKESFPLTVTSAQKNPTAFYLCASSTRTGGAGRTDTQYFGPGTRLTVL.